This T cell receptor (beta chain) was sequenced for a study of CD4 T cells in relation to SARS-CoV-2 and coronaviruses. Study summary: Of the patients, under 10 were male, 4 female, two Hispanic. Study-level results: About 65% of donors had memory CD4+ clonotypes crossrecognizing SARS-CoV-2 and common cold coronavirus spike. Compared with monoreactive clones, crossreactive clones showed significantly weaker SARS-CoV-2 expansion. Crossreactivity was assessed only for spike protein, not other viral proteins.

Profiled with immunoSEQ multiplex PCR; TCRdb holds only in-frame clones, not every one. The profile shows under 50,000 clones, around nine tenths of them singletons. Germline V lookup: CDR1 ENHRY, CDR2 SYGVKD. CDR3 length equals 18 residues. V was trimmed by 7 bases and J by 5 bases, leaving 29 bases between them. In regard to this clone: Its antigen is unidentified.

Material: memory CD4+ T cells from PBMCs. The origin of this receptor is an adult with COVID-19. The chain links TRBV10-3 to TRBJ1-1; D ambiguous. The CDR3 DNA is TGTGCCATCAAGAAGTCCAGTGGTTACCCTGTGGGGTGGACTGAAGCTTTCTTT. Encoded protein: CAIKKSSGYPVGWTEAFF.